The 27 T cell receptor beta chains reported below all come from one sample, sequenced in a study of beta chain features in type 1 diabetes. The antigens of these receptors remain unknown. Findings and caveats of the study: Type 1 diabetes patients had moderately but significantly shorter TCRB CDR3s in all four CD4+ subsets.

The authors reverse transcribed all of the isolated RNA, so sequencing captured expressed TCRB transcripts. Generated by immunoSEQ multiplex PCR, the TCRdb table keeps only in-frame clones and is missing some. The sample records a few hundred thousand clones, around 24% being singletons. The specimen sequenced was naive CD4+ T cells from blood. These receptors originate from a woman aged 25 to 39 with type 1 diabetes.

This sequence joins TRBV11-3 and TRBJ1-1, with D tentatively TRBD1 (6 bases). V lost 5 bases and J lost 1, with 11 bases in between. The CDR3 is 14 amino acids. Germline values: CDR1 SGHNT, CDR2 YENEEA. This CDR3 reads CASSLTGGNTEAFF. The CDR3 DNA reads TGTGCCAGCAGCCTGACAGGTGGGAACACTGAAGCTTTCTTT.

This clone was found a few times. V and J are TRBV20-1 and TRBJ2-1, with a possible D match to TRBD2 (5 bases). Trimming took 3 bases from V and 12 from J, leaving 9 bases between them. The CDR3 is 10 amino acids. CDR1 is DFQATT, CDR2 SNEGSKA, per germline (reference sequence). For the CDR3, the DNA is TGCAGTGCTAGGAGGGCGTCGCAGTTCTTC. Encoded protein: CSARRASQFF.

This clone was found a few times. The chain employs TRBV2 and TRBJ1-5; 9 bases agree with TRBD1. CDR3 length equals 13 residues. After removal of 10 bases from V and 5 bases from J, the junction contained 6 bases not matched to a gene. Germline CDR1 SNHLY, CDR2 FYNNEI. DNA for the CDR3: TGTGCCACCCGGGACAGGGACCATCAGCCCCAGCATTTT. Translating it yields CATRDRDHQPQHF.

This clone has a handful of counts. The same CDR3 also results from other DNA sequences found in this sample. CDR3 region: CASSLGQNTEAFF. The CDR3 DNA follows: TGTGCCAGCAGCTTAGGGCAGAACACTGAAGCTTTCTTT. This chain joins TRBV7-9 and TRBJ1-1; D uncertain. This CDR3 comprises 13 residues. Germline V gene lookup returns CDR1 SEHNR and CDR2 FQNEAQ (reference sequence). V lost 1 base and J lost 1, with 4 bases in between.

The V call is TRBV20-1, the J call TRBJ1-2, with D unresolved. Trimming removed 4 bases at V and 5 bases at J, with 5 bases between. The V gene's germline CDR1 is DFQATT and CDR2 SNEGSKA (reference sequence). The CDR3 spans 10 residues. CDR3 in amino acids: CSATLYGYTF. For the CDR3, the DNA is TGCAGTGCTACATTGTATGGCTACACCTTC.

This chain links TRBV4-1 with TRBJ1-1; no clear D. Germline V gives CDR1 MGHRA, CDR2 YSYEKL. The CDR3 covers 15 residues. Trimming stripped 0 bases from V and 1 base from J, with 9 bases between. CDR3 nucleotides: TGCGCCAGCAGCCAAGATGGAGTGGCGAACACTGAAGCTTTCTTT. Its translation is CASSQDGVANTEAFF.

This chain links TRBV7-3 with TRBJ1-3; the D is unclear. Trimming shortened V by 9 bases and J by 4 bases, and 13 bases separated the two germline ends. Germline V lookup: CDR1 SGHTA, CDR2 FQGTGA. The CDR3 totals 13 residues. This CDR3 reads CASSRAAGNTIYF. The CDR3 DNA is TGTGCCAGTTCTCGCGCGGCAGGAAACACCATATATTTT. The complete variable domain, with remaining parts taken from reference TRBV7-3 and TRBJ1-3, reads GAGVSQTPSNKVTEKGKYVELRCDPISGHTALYWYRQSLGQGPEFLIYFQGTGAADDSGLPNDRFFAVRPEGSVSTLKIQRTERGDSAVYLCASSRAAGNTIYFGEGSWLTVV.

This clone was picked up a small number of times. J is TRBJ2-1 and V is TRBV11-1, with 10 nucleotides matching TRBD2. Looked up from germline, CDR1 is SGHAT and CDR2 is FQDESV (reference sequence). Losses at the gene ends were 8 bases for V and 6 bases for J; bases not matched to a gene: 7. This CDR3 spans 14 amino acids. CDR3 loop: CASVRAGGGNEQFF. The DNA of the CDR3 is TGTGCCAGCGTCAGAGCGGGAGGGGGCAATGAGCAGTTCTTC.

The chain couples TRBV29-1 to TRBJ1-1, with 7 bases that match TRBD1. Germline-derived CDR1 and CDR2 are SQVTM and ANQGSEA. With V trimmed by 7 bases and J by 2 bases, 7 bases remained unmatched. The CDR3 length is 13 residues. Written as DNA, the CDR3 is TGCAGCGGCGGCGACAGGGTTAACACTGAAGCTTTCTTT. As protein: CSGGDRVNTEAFF.

The chain links TRBV5-1 to TRBJ1-5; D is unclear. V was pared by 0 bases and J by 0 bases, with 4 bases between. Germline values: CDR1 SGHRS, CDR2 YFSETQ. The CDR3 totals 14 residues. The CDR3 loop reads CASSLGSSNQPQHF. CDR3 sequence (DNA): TGCGCCAGCAGCTTGGGCAGTAGCAATCAGCCCCAGCATTTT.

This clone was counted only a few times. This chain joins TRBV30 and TRBJ1-5, with a possible D match to TRBD1 (5 bases). The CDR3 loop spans 13 amino acids. Germline CDR1 GTSNPN, CDR2 SVGIG (reference sequence). The V end was cut by 3 bases, the J end by 6 bases, with 12 bases between. The CDR3 reads CAWRGTGGQPQHF. CDR3 sequence (DNA): TGTGCCTGGAGGGGGACTGGTGGTCAGCCCCAGCATTTT.

This chain uses TRBV6-5 with TRBJ1-4; 9 bases agree with TRBD1. This CDR3 region has 14 residues. Germline CDR1 reads MNHEY; CDR2 reads SVGAGI. V was clipped by 6 bases and J by 7 bases; unmatched bases: 6. Here the CDR3 DNA reads TGTGCCAGCAGACTACAGGGGGCGCGTGAAAAACTGTTTTTT. The encoded protein is CASRLQGAREKLFF.

This clone appeared a few times. The rearrangement links TRBV9 to TRBJ2-7, with D perhaps matching TRBD2 (5 bases). The length of the CDR3 is 13 residues. Germline-derived CDR1 and CDR2 are SGDLS and YYNGEE. V lost 0 bases and J lost 3, with 7 bases in between. In DNA, the CDR3 is TGTGCCAGCAGCGTAGACGGGAACTACGAGCAGTACTTC. The encoded protein is CASSVDGNYEQYF.

The chain combines TRBV6-1 with TRBJ2-5; perhaps TRBD2 as D (5 bases). Per germline, CDR1 MNHNS and CDR2 SASEGT. The CDR3 spans 14 residues. Trimming took 4 bases from V and 1 from J, leaving 10 bases between them. Here the CDR3 DNA reads TGTGCCAGCAGTGTGAGCGGAGTCCAAGAGACCCAGTACTTC. It is translated as CASSVSGVQETQYF.

In its sample, this clone was seen a few times. V and J are TRBV19 and TRBJ2-5; 8 bases agree with TRBD2. Germline lookup yields CDR1 LNHDA and CDR2 SQIVND (reference sequence). This CDR3 is 15 amino acids long. V gave up 3 bases and J gave up 1 base; unmatched junction bases: 4. DNA of the CDR3: TGTGCCAGTAGTATGACTAGCGATCCCCAAGAGACCCAGTACTTC. Protein product: CASSMTSDPQETQYF. The full variable domain, in which reference TRBV19 and TRBJ2-5 provide the parts outside the CDR3, is DGGITQSPKYLFRKEGQNVTLSCEQNLNHDAMYWYRQDPGQGLRLIYYSQIVNDFQKGDIAEGYSVSREKKESFPLTVTSAQKNPTAFYLCASSMTSDPQETQYFGPGTRLLVL.

This chain links TRBV28 with TRBJ1-1; 8 bases are a match to TRBD1. This CDR3 contains 14 residues. CDR1 is MDHEN and CDR2 is SYDVKM in the germline V gene. Trimming took 7 bases from V and 5 from J; bases not matched to a gene: 9. The CDR3 region is CASIMTGAGTEAFF. CDR3 nucleotides: TGTGCCAGCATCATGACAGGGGCTGGAACTGAAGCTTTCTTT.

In its sample, this clone was seen a few times. This chain joins TRBV25-1 and TRBJ2-7; 7 bases are shared with TRBD2. The CDR3 sequence is 17 residues long. Germline values: CDR1 MGHDK, CDR2 SYGVNS. J gave up 0 bases and V 4 bases, and 12 bases lay outside the gene matches. CDR3 coding DNA: TGTGCCAGCAGTGGCGCGGGAGACCCTTTCGACTCCTACGAGCAGTACTTC. The encoded protein is CASSGAGDPFDSYEQYF.

The CDR3 bases are TGTGCCACCAGCAGAGATCTAGGACTAGCTCTCATTCAGTACTTC. This sequence encodes CATSRDLGLALIQYF. The J gene is TRBJ2-4, the V gene TRBV15, with TRBD2 identical over 8 bases. The CDR3 totals 15 residues. The V gene end was trimmed by 0 bases and the J gene end by 9 bases; junction bases not matched to a gene: 7. Germline-derived CDR1 and CDR2 are LNHNV and YYDKDF (reference sequence).

This chain joins TRBV29-1 and TRBJ2-7; 9 bases fit TRBD1. The CDR3 has 12 amino acids. Trimming at V came to 6 bases and at J to 9 bases, leaving 9 bases not matched to a gene. Germline V gene data show CDR1 as SQVTM and CDR2 as ANQGSEA. Written as DNA, the CDR3 is TGCAGCGTAGGGACAGGGAAGGTTGGGCAGTACTTC. Translated: CSVGTGKVGQYF.

The chain employs TRBV28 and TRBJ2-7; TRBD2 might be the D (6 bases). The germline V and J ends were trimmed by 4 bases and 3 bases, with 13 bases remaining between them. CDR1 and CDR2 from the germline V gene are MDHEN and SYDVKM. This CDR3 contains 14 residues. The CDR3 DNA is TGTGCCAGCAGTTGGCCACAGGAGGGCTACGAGCAGTACTTC. It is translated as CASSWPQEGYEQYF.

This clone was counted a few times. The rearrangement joins TRBV15 to TRBJ2-7; 9 nucleotides match TRBD1. Trimming at V came to 5 bases and at J to 3 bases, leaving 17 bases not matched to a gene. Germline-derived CDR1 and CDR2 are LNHNV and YYDKDF (reference sequence). This CDR3 is 18 amino acids long. This CDR3 reads CATSLGRDRDLRRYEQYF. CDR3 DNA sequence: TGTGCCACCAGCCTTGGGCGGGACAGGGACCTACGCCGCTACGAGCAGTACTTC.

Points on this clone: Other nucleotide sequences in the sample specify the same CDR3. This chain joins TRBV30 and TRBJ2-7, with D unclear. Trimming took 3 bases from V and 3 from J, leaving 6 bases between them. Germline assignment: CDR1 GTSNPN and CDR2 SVGIG (reference sequence). This CDR3 has 11 amino acids. The CDR3 loop reads CAWSLLYEQYF. DNA of the CDR3: TGTGCCTGGAGCCTCCTCTACGAGCAGTACTTC. Full variable domain (rest looked up from reference TRBV30 and TRBJ2-7): SQTIHQWPATLVQPVGSPLSLECTVEGTSNPNLYWYRQAAGRGLQLLFYSVGIGQISSEVPQNLSASRPQDRQFILSSKKLLLSDSGFYLCAWSLLYEQYFGPGTRLTVT.

This clone has more than one count but fewer than ten. The chain combines TRBV7-3 with TRBJ2-1, with D possibly being TRBD1 (6 bases). This CDR3 has 14 amino acids. From germline, CDR1 is SGHTA and CDR2 FQGTGA. V was cut by 4 bases and J by 6 bases, with 13 bases left in between. The CDR3 loop is CASSSQGLGNEQFF. The CDR3 nucleotides are TGTGCCAGCAGCTCACAGGGTTTAGGCAATGAGCAGTTCTTC.

The V gene is TRBV29-1, the J gene TRBJ1-2; tentative D call: TRBD1 (6 bases). Trimming removed 4 bases at V and 4 bases at J, with 16 bases between. CDR3 size: 14 residues. The germline CDR1 and CDR2 sequences are SQVTM and ANQGSEA. CDR3 sequence reads: CSVGYEQGPYGYTF. CDR3 DNA: TGCAGCGTTGGATACGAACAGGGCCCCTATGGCTACACCTTC.

The J gene is TRBJ2-5, the V gene TRBV5-4; D might be TRBD1 (6 bases). The CDR3 loop spans 14 amino acids. V was pared by 3 bases and J by 5 bases, with 14 bases between. Germline lookup yields CDR1 SGHNT and CDR2 YYREEE (reference sequence). The CDR3 bases are TGTGCCAGCAGCTCTCCATGGGGGCGGGAGACCCAGTACTTC. The encoded protein is CASSSPWGRETQYF.

This clone was detected only a few times. The gene calls are TRBV19 and TRBJ2-7; D gene unclear. V was trimmed by 3 bases and J by 1 base, leaving 10 bases between them. The CDR3 loop spans 14 amino acids. Germline V gene data show CDR1 as LNHDA and CDR2 as SQIVND (reference sequence). CDR3 sequence (DNA): TGTGCCAGTAGTATCAGAACAGTTTCCTACGAGCAGTACTTC. It yields the protein CASSIRTVSYEQYF. The full variable domain, its missing parts supplied by reference TRBV19 and TRBJ2-7, is DGGITQSPKYLFRKEGQNVTLSCEQNLNHDAMYWYRQDPGQGLRLIYYSQIVNDFQKGDIAEGYSVSREKKESFPLTVTSAQKNPTAFYLCASSIRTVSYEQYFGPGTRLTVT.

CDR3 bases: TGTGCCAGCAGCGTAGGAAGGGGCAACTACGAGCAGTACTTC. It translates to CASSVGRGNYEQYF. The chain couples TRBV9 to TRBJ2-7, with D possibly being TRBD1 (5 bases). V shed 0 bases and J shed 3 bases, with 10 bases lying between them. This CDR3 region has 14 residues. From germline, CDR1 is SGDLS and CDR2 YYNGEE.